The following is a TCR beta chain sequence with its context. Its binding antigen is unknown. No much larger clonotype is one base removed from it; base qualities were not supplied. The data stem from a study of T cell responses to AZD1222 COVID-19 vaccine (dated by TCRdb to about 2021). Turning to the overall study: AZD1222 recipients given second doses at about 4 weeks or at about 12 weeks were pooled, since spike-specific TCR depth and breadth were not found to differ between the two schedules. A total of over 230 trial participants underwent TCR sequencing, of whom some 210 received two doses of AZD1222 and some 25 received two doses of the MenACWY control vaccine. Trial participants were enrolled by age into 18-55, 56-69 and 70-plus year subgroups, with approximately 150, 30 and 60 TCR-sequenced participants respectively.

The CDR3 regions of human TCRbeta chains were analyzed by immunosequencing. Per the authors' processing: TCRs in the repertoires were compared against a reference library of SARS-CoV-2-specific TCRs that had been generated with the MIRA antigen-specificity platform. Breadth was defined as the fraction of unique TCRs that were SARS-CoV-2-associated, and depth was defined as the fraction of total T cells that were SARS-CoV-2-associated. Using the MIRA data, every spike-specific TCR was mapped to the spike region that the TCR reacted to and assigned to either a CD4 or a CD8 class. Log10-transformed breadth and depth values were compared by one-way ANOVA with Sidak's multiple comparisons tests. TCRdb carries this immuneACCESS record with in-frame sequences only. Its versions omit some clonotypes, under half of them owing to an unresolved V gene in the studies checked, with the rest unexplained. V and J calls and clone size are given by that table; D and trimming were obtained from the DNA. The sample table contains about 150,000 clones; only one count was recorded for more than 70% of them. Jointly, the top ten make up 2% to 2.5% of the sample.

Taken with the paper, the label for time point translates to: baseline before first vaccination. Vaccinee samples were obtained from the UK trials COV001 and COV002, which included a single-blind randomized controlled phase 2/3 trial of AZD1222 (ChAdOx1 nCoV-19) in healthy adults. For TCRbeta chain sequencing, PBMC samples from trial participants were taken at day 0 and at day 28 after the second dose. From a lookup of the germline V gene, CDR1 and CDR2 are SGHAT and FQNNGV. Inclusive of the bounding cysteine and phenylalanine, the CDR3 is 15 residues long. Only CDR3 DNA remains: 45 bases, in frame from the first base. The junction shows trimming of 4 bases on V and 6 bases on J, plus 18 bases between the germline ends. Overall study outcomes, separate from this receptor: Most participants were white British and females outnumbered males, and the authors suggested that clonal diversity may have been underestimated. A significant rise in spike-specific TCR breadth and depth was observed after two AZD1222 doses relative to day 0 and relative to MenACWY recipients. The whole spike protein was spanned by vaccine-associated CD4 TCRs, and dominant responses were seen in regions 160-218 and 743-854. Reportedly, close to half of the unique spike-specific TCRs recognized epitopes lying outside the regions that are mutated in the B.1.351 and B.1.1.7 variants. Conclusions about previously exposed vaccinees were limited because only 6 or 7 AZD1222 recipients were SARS-CoV-2 seropositive at baseline. In the small 56-69-year group, the increase in depth fell short of significance, most likely because of low power. Because no day 14 peak-response samples were available, the repertoires could be characterized only after the peak T cell response.

The sample was peripheral blood, taken on day 0 of AZD1222 vaccination. The TCR originated in an adult in good health. The chain is made from TRBV11-2 and TRBJ1-2, with TRBD1 tentatively as D gene (5 bases match). The nucleotides read TGTGCCAGCAGCTCCTTAGGTGTAGGGGCGCATGGCTACACCTTC. This translates into CASSSLGVGAHGYTF.